This T cell receptor beta chain was sequenced in a study of regulatory T cells in long-lasting Graves disease. Germline CDR1 is SGHTA and CDR2 is FQGNSA. J lost 5 bases, V lost 5 bases, and 6 bases had no gene match. The CDR3 runs 14 residues. Arm-PCR of CDR3 regions and iRepertoire HTBI primers were the basis on which TCR beta libraries were built. MiXCR, applied by TCRdb to the multiplex PCR reads, yields one record per CDR3 protein. The repertoire holds around 500,000 distinct CDR3 sequences, about 20% seen once, with about 7.8% in the top ten. At least ten counts were recorded for this clonotype. As to time point: persistent/refractory GD, antithyroid drugs over 5 years with positive TRAb. PBMC RNA served as the TCR library source.

This specimen was peripheral blood mononuclear cells (PBMCs), taken when the disease was refractory, from a patient treated with antithyroid drugs. The source is a female donor with Graves disease. V gene TRBV7-2 combines with J gene TRBJ2-4, with TRBD1 matching over 7 bases. The CDR3 here is CASSTTGTENIQYF. The DNA of the CDR3 is TGTGCCAGCAGCACAACCGGGACAGAAAACATTCAGTACTTC.